Many counts were recorded for the clone carrying this T cell receptor (beta chain). Participants, about 18 to 90 years old, spanned around 25 US areas. In the study's own analysis: Amplification of reference gene primers provided the estimated nucleated cell counts. Libraries were prepared by immunoSEQ multiplex PCR; TCRdb keeps only in-frame clonotypes and omits some of them. V, J and clone size are those of that table, while D and trimming were read from the DNA. Altogether approximately 250,000 clones are present, about 81% being singletons, with the ten largest covering under 4.5%. V was trimmed by 4 bases and J by 8 bases, leaving 13 bases between them. The CDR3 loop spans 13 amino acids. The V gene's germline CDR1 is SGHNT and CDR2 YYREEE (reference sequence). The data belong to a study of blood T cell repertoires in COVID-19. Turning to the study itself: Some COVID-19 samples were acute and others convalescent; all came from the United States, Italy and Spain. T cells, B-cell-depleted T cells, or PBMCs provided the cDNA or gDNA that served as material.

Material for sequencing was PBMCs or T cells enriched from blood (not recorded which). The rearrangement joins TRBV5-4 to TRBJ2-1; D perhaps matches TRBD2 (5 bases). The receptor was isolated from a man between 25 and 39 years old with acute COVID-19. CDR3 sequence: CASSARNGDEQFF. As DNA, the CDR3 is TGTGCCAGCAGCGCCCGAAACGGGGATGAGCAGTTCTTC.